This T cell receptor (beta chain) was identified during a study of immune evolution from preneoplasia to lung adenocarcinoma. The wider study: HLA loss of heterozygosity: 7% AIS, 15% MIA, 30% to 35% ADC, none AAH.

Worth noting for this clone: Its target is unknown.

After pathologic assessment, macro-dissection selected premalignant or tumor cells for extraction. Notes on the study in general: Normal lung had highest clonality; later lesions appeared denser, more diverse. Compared with EGFR-mutant or double wild-type lesions, KRAS-mutant nodules were more clonal.

Produced via immunoSEQ multiplex PCR; TCRdb's table is partial and in-frame only. Counted here are 1,500 to 2,000 clones, 70% to 85% occurring once; the ten biggest clones make up about 2.4%. CDR3 length: 15 residues. The germline V gene encodes CDR1 MNHNS and CDR2 SASEGT. The junction had 6 bases not matched to a gene; V was cut back by 8 bases and J by 5 bases. This TCR was sampled from a person between 50 and 60 years old with lung adenocarcinoma. Material: FFPE invasive lung adenocarcinoma tissue. This chain uses TRBV6-1 with TRBJ2-2; 12 nucleotides align to TRBD2. DNA for the CDR3: TGTGCCAGCCGACTAGCGGGAGAGGAGACCGGGGAGCTGTTTTTT. Translation: CASRLAGEETGELFF.